These 8 T cell receptor beta chains were all obtained from the same sample, sequenced in a study of T cells in women clearing cervical HPV infection. The data were produced by immunoSEQ multiplex PCR, yet TCRdb's version contains in-frame clones alone and is incomplete. This sample's table reports approximately 35,000 clones. Specimen: blood buffy coat. The receptors stem from a woman aged 18-70 years with a cervical HPV16 infection that either progressed to CIN3+ or cleared (not recorded which).

As to this clone: The read halts 3 residues ahead of the CDR3 end, with the missing end drawn from the germline J gene. The chain employs TRBV7-9 and TRBJ2-7; TRBD1 matches 9 bases. With V trimmed by 5 bases and J by 4 bases, 6 bases remained unmatched. This CDR3 has 14 amino acids. Per the germline V gene, CDR1 is SEHNR and CDR2 is FQNEAQ (reference sequence). CDR3 sequence reads: CASSPAGQGYEQYF. CDR3 DNA (partial): TGTGCCAGCAGCCCCGCGGGACAGGGTTACGAG. The full variable domain, with the rest looked up from reference TRBV7-9 and TRBJ2-7, is DTGVSQNPRHKITKRGQNVTFRCDPISEHNRLYWYRQTLGQGPEFLTYFQNEAQLEKSRLLSDRFSAERPKGSFSTLEIQRTEQGDSAMYLCASSPAGQGYEQYFGPGTRLTVT.

Concerning this clone: The sequence runs out 3 residues before the end of the CDR3; the remainder is reconstructed from the germline J gene. This chain uses TRBV18 with TRBJ2-1; 8 bases are a match to TRBD2. This CDR3 contains 15 residues. V dropped 3 bases and J dropped 0; count of bases not matched to a gene: 1. The germline V gene has CDR1 KGHSH and CDR2 LQKENI. The CDR3 reads CASSPRGGSYNEQFF. The part of the CDR3 DNA that was read is TGTGCCAGCTCACCCCGGGGGGGCTCCTACAATGAG.

On this clone: The sequenced fragment ends 3 residues before the CDR3 boundary, so the rest is inferred from the germline J gene. The chain joins TRBV11-3 to TRBJ2-7, with 8 bases aligning to TRBD1. CDR1 SGHNT and CDR2 YENEEA come from the germline V gene. The V segment lost 1 base and the J segment 5 bases; nucleotides outside the gene matches: 4. The CDR3 is 14 residues long. The sequenced part of the CDR3 DNA is TGTGCCAGCAGCTTAGGGCCACAGGGGGACGAG. Amino acid sequence: CASSLGPQGDE. The whole CDR3 reads CASSLGPQGDEQYF.

As to this clone: Sequencing ends 3 residues short of the CDR3 end; the germline J gene provides the rest. The chain has TRBV18 and TRBJ2-7; 12 bases agree with TRBD1. This CDR3 has 15 residues. The V gene's germline CDR1 is KGHSH and CDR2 LQKENI. Trimming took 1 base from V and 4 from J; bases not matched to a gene: 2. The CDR3 reads CASSPQGQGAYEQYF. The part of the CDR3 DNA that was read is TGTGCCAGCTCACCACAGGGACAGGGGGCATACGAG. The whole variable domain, remainder taken from reference TRBV18 and TRBJ2-7, is NAGVMQNPRHLVRRRGQEARLRCSPMKGHSHVYWYRQLPEEGLKFMVYLQKENIIDESGMPKERFSAEFPKEGPSILRIQQVVRGDSAAYFCASSPQGQGAYEQYFGPGTRLTVT.

As concerns this clone: With the read ending 3 residues before the CDR3 end, the germline J gene is used to fill in that end. The chain is built from TRBV18 and TRBJ1-1; perhaps TRBD1 as D (6 bases). From germline, CDR1 is KGHSH and CDR2 LQKENI. This CDR3 contains 17 residues. This chain's CDR3 is CASSRPTGLGGADTAFF. CDR3 DNA (partial): TGTGCCAGCTCAAGACCTACGGGACTAGGGGGAGCAGATACG.

As to this clone: The DNA ends 3 residues before the CDR3 does, and the rest of the CDR3 is filled in from the germline J gene. The chain combines TRBV20-1 with TRBJ2-5, with TRBD1 identical over 7 bases. The CDR3 length is 14 residues. Germline loops: CDR1 DFQATT, CDR2 SNEGSKA (reference sequence). V was clipped by 0 bases and J by 2 bases; unmatched bases: 3. The part of the CDR3 DNA that was read is TGCAGTGCTAGAGATCAGGGGGAACAAGAGACC. As protein: CSARDQGEQET. The whole CDR3 sequence is CSARDQGEQETQYF.

The CDR3: CAWSVGGETSGANVLTF. The DNA read from the CDR3 is TGTGCCTGGAGTGTAGGGGGGGAGACCTCTGGGGCCAACGTC. V and J are TRBV30 and TRBJ2-6, with D possibly TRBD2 on 7 matching bases. The CDR3 end lies 3 residues beyond the end of the read and is filled in from the germline J gene. Germline values: CDR1 GTSNPN, CDR2 SVGIG (reference sequence). This CDR3 is 17 amino acids long. Trimming took off 0 bases at V and 0 bases at J, with 12 bases between the two ends.

Comments on this clone: One junction end disagrees with the germline gene, perhaps due to a read error. The read falls 3 residues short of the CDR3 end, and the missing part is taken from the germline J gene. Other DNA sequences in this sample translate to the same CDR3. V usage is TRBV18 and J usage is TRBJ2-4; a possible D gene is TRBD1 (6 bases). The CDR3 is 14 amino acids. CDR1 is KGHSH, CDR2 LQKENI, per germline. This CDR3 is CASSPPGEPNIQYF. CDR3 DNA (partial): TGTGCCAGCTCCCCACCAGGGGAACCGAACATT. Supplemented by reference TRBV18 and TRBJ2-4, the full variable domain reads NAGVMQNPRHLVRRRGQEARLRCSPMKGHSHVYWYRQLPEEGLKFMVYLQKENIIDESGMPKERFSAEFPKEGPSILRIQQVVRGDSAAYFCASSPPGEPNIQYFGAGTRLSVL.